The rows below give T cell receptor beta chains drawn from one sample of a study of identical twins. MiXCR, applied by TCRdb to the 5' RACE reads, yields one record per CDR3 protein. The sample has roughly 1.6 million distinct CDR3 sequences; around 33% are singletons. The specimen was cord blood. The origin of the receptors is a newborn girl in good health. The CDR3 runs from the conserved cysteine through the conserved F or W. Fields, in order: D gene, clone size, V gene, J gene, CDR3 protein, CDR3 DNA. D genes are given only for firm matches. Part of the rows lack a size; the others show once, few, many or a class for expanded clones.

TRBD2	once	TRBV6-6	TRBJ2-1	CTSSYLPGTRSYNEQFF	TGTACCAGCAGTTACCTACCCGGGACTAGGTCCTACAATGAGCAGTTCTTC
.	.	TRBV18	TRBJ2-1	CASSPLLNGQFF	TGTGCCAGCTCACCTCTCCTCAATGGGCAGTTCTTC
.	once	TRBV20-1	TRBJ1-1	CSARKLVGMNTEAFF	TGCAGTGCTAGAAAGCTGGTTGGCATGAACACTGAAGCTTTCTTT
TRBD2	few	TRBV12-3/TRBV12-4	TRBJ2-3	CASSLGMGGSGSTDTQYF	TGTGCCAGCAGTTTAGGCATGGGTGGTAGCGGGAGCACAGATACGCAGTATTTT
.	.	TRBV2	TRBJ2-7	CASIGAILAEQYF	TGTGCCAGCATCGGGGCCATATTGGCCGAGCAGTACTTC
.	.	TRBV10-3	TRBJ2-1	CATEGGYYNEQFF	TGTGCCACCGAAGGGGGGTATTACAATGAGCAGTTCTTC
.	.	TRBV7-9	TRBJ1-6	CASSLDLYNSPPHF	TGTGCCAGCAGCTTAGATTTGTATAATTCACCCCCCCACTTT
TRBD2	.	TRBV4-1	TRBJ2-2	CASSQDLAGGPGTGELFF	TGCGCCAGCAGCCAAGATCTAGCGGGGGGGCCTGGCACCGGGGAGCTGTTTTTT
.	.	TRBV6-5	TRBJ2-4	CASSLGAGAAKNIQYF	TGTGCCAGCAGTTTGGGGGCTGGGGCGGCCAAAAACATTCAGTACTTC
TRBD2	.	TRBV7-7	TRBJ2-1	CASSFSGDPSYNEQFF	TGTGCCAGCAGCTTTAGCGGGGACCCCTCCTACAATGAGCAGTTCTTC
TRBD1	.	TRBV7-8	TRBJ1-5	CASSLVRTGGQPQHF	TGTGCCAGCAGCTTAGTACGGACAGGGGGTCAGCCCCAGCATTTT
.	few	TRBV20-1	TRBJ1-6	CSARIGTENSPLHF	TGCAGTGCTAGGATTGGGACCGAGAATTCACCCCTCCACTTT
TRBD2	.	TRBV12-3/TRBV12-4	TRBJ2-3	CASSPTTGGGLGTDTQYF	TGTGCCAGCAGTCCGACTACTGGCGGGGGGTTGGGCACAGATACGCAGTATTTT
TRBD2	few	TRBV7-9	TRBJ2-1	CASSFVRTSGGHSSYNEQFF	TGTGCCAGCAGCTTCGTCAGGACTAGCGGGGGGCATAGCTCCTACAATGAGCAGTTCTTC
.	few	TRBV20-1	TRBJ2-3	CSAREVIVFPGKDTQYF	TGCAGTGCTAGAGAGGTTATAGTTTTTCCAGGGAAAGATACGCAGTATTTT
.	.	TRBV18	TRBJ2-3	CASSPRDHTDTQYF	TGTGCCAGCTCACCCCGGGACCACACAGATACGCAGTATTTT
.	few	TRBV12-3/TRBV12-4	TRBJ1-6	CASSFRPAGLFSPLHF	TGTGCCAGCAGTTTCCGACCCGCGGGGCTATTTTCACCCCTCCACTTT
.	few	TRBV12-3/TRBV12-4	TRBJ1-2	CASSGISYGYTF	TGTGCCAGCTCAGGGATCAGCTATGGCTACACCTTC
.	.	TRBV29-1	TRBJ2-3	CSVGEQGLTDTQYF	TGCAGCGTTGGGGAACAGGGTTTGACAGATACGCAGTATTTT
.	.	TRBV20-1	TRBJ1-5	CSASPSQGRPNQPQHF	TGCAGTGCTAGTCCTTCCCAGGGGCGCCCCAATCAGCCCCAGCATTTT
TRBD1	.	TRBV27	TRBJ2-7	CASRMGTGSYEQYF	TGTGCCAGCAGGATGGGGACAGGATCATACGAGCAGTACTTC
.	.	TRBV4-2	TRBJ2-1	CASSQDSHEQFF	TGTGCCAGCAGCCAAGATTCCCATGAGCAGTTCTTC
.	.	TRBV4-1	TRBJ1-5	CASSQTDTNSNQPQHF	TGCGCCAGCAGCCAAACTGACACAAATAGCAATCAGCCCCAGCATTTT
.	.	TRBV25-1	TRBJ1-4	CATLGGDEKLFF	TGTGCCACCCTAGGGGGAGATGAAAAACTGTTTTTT
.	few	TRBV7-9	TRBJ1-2	CASSPREVSYTF	TGTGCCAGCAGCCCCCGGGAAGTAAGCTACACCTTC
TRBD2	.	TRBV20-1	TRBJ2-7	CSAYPGLGKNEQYF	TGCAGTGCGTATCCGGGACTAGGCAAGAACGAGCAGTACTTC
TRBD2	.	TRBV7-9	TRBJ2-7	CASSTEAGGPDYEQYF	TGTGCCAGCAGCACCGAAGCGGGAGGGCCTGACTACGAGCAGTACTTC
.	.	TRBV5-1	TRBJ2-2	CASSLVRRGNTGELFF	TGCGCCAGCAGCTTGGTGCGGCGGGGGAACACCGGGGAGCTGTTTTTT
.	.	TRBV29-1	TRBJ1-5	CSVSDGGRQPQHF	TGCAGCGTTAGCGATGGGGGGCGTCAGCCCCAGCATTTT
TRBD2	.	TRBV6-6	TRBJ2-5	CASSYSGLVLGQETQYF	TGTGCCAGCAGTTACTCGGGACTAGTTTTGGGCCAAGAGACCCAGTACTTC
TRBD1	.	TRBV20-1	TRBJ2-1	CSASPRDRGYEQFF	TGCAGTGCTAGTCCCCGGGACAGGGGGTACGAGCAGTTCTTC
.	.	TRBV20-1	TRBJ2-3	CSASNPGSRTDTQYF	TGCAGTGCTAGTAACCCGGGATCACGCACAGATACGCAGTATTTT
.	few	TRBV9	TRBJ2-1	CASSVNGRRYNEQFF	TGTGCCAGCAGCGTAAACGGCCGCCGCTACAATGAGCAGTTCTTC
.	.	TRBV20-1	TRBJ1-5	CSAKNGQPQHF	TGCAGTGCCAAGAACGGACAGCCCCAGCATTTT
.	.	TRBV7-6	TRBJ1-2	CASSLSDRGIYCYTF	TGTGCCAGCAGCTTATCGGACAGAGGGATCTATTGCTACACCTTC
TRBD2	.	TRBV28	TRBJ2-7	CASSFPLAASYEQYF	TGTGCCAGCAGTTTTCCACTAGCGGCCTCCTACGAGCAGTACTTC
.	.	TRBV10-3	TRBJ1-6	CAISGRTDNSPPHF	TGTGCCATCAGTGGGCGCACGGATAATTCACCCCCCCACTTT
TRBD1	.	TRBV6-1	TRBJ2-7	CASSGQGPHEQYF	TGTGCCAGCAGTGGACAGGGGCCCCACGAGCAGTACTTC
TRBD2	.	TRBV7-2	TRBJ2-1	CASSPRVAGLRNEQFF	TGTGCCAGCAGCCCCCGGGTAGCGGGGTTGAGGAATGAGCAGTTCTTC